This T cell receptor beta chain was recovered during a study of long-term antiretroviral therapy in people with HIV. V gave up 8 bases and J gave up 1 base; unmatched junction bases: 12. The CDR3 covers 17 residues. CDR1 and CDR2 from the germline V gene are SNHLY and FYNNEI. They ran version v3.0 of the immunoSEQ assay at survey level. Generated by immunoSEQ multiplex PCR, the TCRdb table keeps only in-frame clones and is missing some. The sample carries more than 20,000 clones, 92% recorded once. Specimen: unsorted PBMCs, collected 4.4 years after starting antiretroviral therapy. The clonotype was recovered from a woman between 50 and 59 years old with HIV. The J gene is TRBJ2-2, the V gene TRBV2, with 8 bases fitting TRBD1. For the CDR3, the DNA is TGTGCCAGCGTCATGCGACAGGGGAGCGGGAACACCGGGGAGCTGTTTTTT. Translation: CASVMRQGSGNTGELFF. Looking up the rest from reference TRBV2 and TRBJ2-2 gives the full variable domain: EPEVTQTPSHQVTQMGQEVILRCVPISNHLYFYWYRQILGQKVEFLVSFYNNEISEKSEIFDDQFSVERPDGSNFTLKIRSTKLEDSAMYFCASVMRQGSGNTGELFFGEGSRLTVL.